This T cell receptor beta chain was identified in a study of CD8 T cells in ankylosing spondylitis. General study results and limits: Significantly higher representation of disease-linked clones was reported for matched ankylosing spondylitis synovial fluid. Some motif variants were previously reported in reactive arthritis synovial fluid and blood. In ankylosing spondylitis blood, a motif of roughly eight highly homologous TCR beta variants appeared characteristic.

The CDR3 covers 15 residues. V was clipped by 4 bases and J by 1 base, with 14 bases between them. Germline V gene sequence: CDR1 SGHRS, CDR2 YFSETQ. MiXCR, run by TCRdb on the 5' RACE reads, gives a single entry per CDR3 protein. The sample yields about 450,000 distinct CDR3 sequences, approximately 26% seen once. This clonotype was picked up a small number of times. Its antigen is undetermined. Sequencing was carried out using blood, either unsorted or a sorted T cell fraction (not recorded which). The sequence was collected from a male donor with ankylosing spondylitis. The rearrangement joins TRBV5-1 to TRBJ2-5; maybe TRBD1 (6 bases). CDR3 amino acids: CASSGLQGAQETQYF. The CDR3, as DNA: TGCGCCAGCAGCGGATTACAGGGAGCCCAAGAGACCCAGTACTTC.